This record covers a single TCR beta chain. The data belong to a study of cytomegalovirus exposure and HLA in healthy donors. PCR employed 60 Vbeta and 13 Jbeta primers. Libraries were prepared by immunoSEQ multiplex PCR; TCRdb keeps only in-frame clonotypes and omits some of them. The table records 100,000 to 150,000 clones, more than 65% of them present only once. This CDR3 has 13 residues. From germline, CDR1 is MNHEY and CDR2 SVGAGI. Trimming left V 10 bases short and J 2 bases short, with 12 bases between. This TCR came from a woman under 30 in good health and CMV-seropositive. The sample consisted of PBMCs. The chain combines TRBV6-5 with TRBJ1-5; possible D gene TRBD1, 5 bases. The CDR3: CATGRGRNQPQHF. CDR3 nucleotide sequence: TGTGCCACCGGGAGGGGCCGCAATCAGCCCCAGCATTTT.